These 21 T cell receptor beta chains originate from one sample sequenced in a study of blood T cell repertoires in COVID-19. Here immunoSEQ multiplex PCR was the method, and the copy in TCRdb shows in-frame clones only, minus some. The repertoire holds 110,000 to 150,000 clones, with under 90% as singletons. Sample: PBMCs or T cells enriched from blood (not recorded which). Receptors originate from a woman aged 18-29 years who had been exposed to COVID-19.

This chain joins TRBV5-1 and TRBJ2-1, with D perhaps TRBD2 (5 bases). Germline V gives CDR1 SGHRS, CDR2 YFSETQ. V lost 2 bases and J 7 bases, leaving 10 bases between the germline ends. The CDR3 totals 13 residues. As DNA, the CDR3 is TGCGCCAGCAGCTTCTCTCGGGGAAATGAGCAGTTCTTC. It encodes CASSFSRGNEQFF. The entire variable domain, with the rest obtained from reference TRBV5-1 and TRBJ2-1, is as follows: KAGVTQTPRYLIKTRGQQVTLSCSPISGHRSVSWYQQTPGQGLQFLFEYFSETQRNKGNFPGRFSGRQFSNSRSEMNVSTLELGDSALYLCASSFSRGNEQFFGPGTRLTVL.

V gene TRBV29-1 combines with J gene TRBJ1-1; weak D call: TRBD1 (6 bases). CDR1 and CDR2 from the germline V gene are SQVTM and ANQGSEA. V was pared by 7 bases and J by 0 bases, with 15 bases between. The CDR3 extends over 14 amino acids. CDR3 nucleotides: TGCAGCGCCGCCAGGACAGCGATGAACACTGAAGCTTTCTTT. It codes for CSAARTAMNTEAFF.

The CDR3 nucleotides read TGTGCCACCAGACCGCAGGGGCAGAGCTATGGCTACACCTTC. Protein: CATRPQGQSYGYTF. This chain joins TRBV15 and TRBJ1-2; a possible D gene is TRBD1 (6 bases). The CDR3 contains 14 residues. Germline CDR1 is LNHNV and CDR2 is YYDKDF (reference sequence). V lost 6 bases and J 4 bases, leaving 15 bases between the germline ends.

DNA of the CDR3: TGTGCCAGCAGCGGTGACAGGGGGGCTAATGGCTACACCTTC. Translated, it gives CASSGDRGANGYTF. This chain joins TRBV9 and TRBJ1-2, with TRBD1 matching over 9 bases. Per the germline V gene, CDR1 is SGDLS and CDR2 is YYNGEE. This CDR3 contains 14 residues. J lost 6 bases, V lost 3 bases, and 6 bases had no gene match.

The chain recombines TRBV4-3 with TRBJ2-3, with 8 bases matching TRBD2. CDR3 length: 19 amino acids. The V gene's germline CDR1 is LGHNA and CDR2 YSLEER. The junction had 14 bases not matched to a gene; V was cut back by 0 bases and J by 3 bases. The CDR3 DNA reads as TGCGCCAGCAGCCAAGATCGTCCTGGATCTAGCGGGTTTACAGATACGCAGTATTTT. Translating gives CASSQDRPGSSGFTDTQYF.

The rearrangement uses TRBV27 and TRBJ1-3, with D possibly TRBD1 on 5 matching bases. This CDR3 comprises 18 residues. V lost 1 base to trimming and J lost 2 bases, with 18 bases between them. Germline loops: CDR1 MNHEY, CDR2 SMNVEV (reference sequence). CDR3 nucleotides: TGTGCCAGCAGTTTATTCGACGTACCAAGGGGTGCTGGAAACACCATATATTTT. It codes for CASSLFDVPRGAGNTIYF.

The table lists this clone with a count of one. CDR3 sequence: CSHKVRTFNEQFF. The CDR3 DNA follows: TGCAGCCACAAAGTCAGGACTTTCAATGAGCAGTTCTTC. The rearrangement uses TRBV29-1 and TRBJ2-1; a possible D gene is TRBD2 (5 bases). The CDR3 has 13 amino acids. V lost 8 bases and J 6 bases, leaving 17 bases between the germline ends. CDR1 is SQVTM and CDR2 is ANQGSEA in the germline V gene.

This chain links TRBV6-5 with TRBJ2-7; 7 nucleotides line up with TRBD2. From germline, CDR1 is MNHEY and CDR2 SVGAGI. V trimming: 6 bases; J trimming: 4 bases; junction bases outside the gene matches: 9. The CDR3 covers 14 residues. The CDR3 DNA reads TGTGCCAGCAGGTTGACTAGCCTGGCTTACGAGCAGTACTTC. This translates into CASRLTSLAYEQYF.

The genes are TRBV7-9 and TRBJ1-1; 7 bases align to TRBD1. The CDR3 contains 15 residues. Germline loops: CDR1 SEHNR, CDR2 FQNEAQ (reference sequence). The junction had 10 bases not matched to a gene; V was cut back by 3 bases and J by 6 bases. The CDR3 spells CASSFLDQGVAEAFF. The CDR3 DNA reads as TGTGCCAGCAGCTTCCTCGACCAGGGGGTTGCTGAAGCTTTCTTT.

The chain joins TRBV7-9 to TRBJ1-2; possibly TRBD1 for D (6 bases). V dropped 1 base and J dropped 5 bases, with 11 bases sitting between them. The CDR3 is 14 amino acids. Germline V gives CDR1 SEHNR, CDR2 FQNEAQ (reference sequence). In DNA form, the CDR3 reads TGTGCCAGCAGCTTAGAAGGGGGTTGGTATGGCTACACCTTC. It yields the protein CASSLEGGWYGYTF.

Only one count was recorded for this clone. V gene TRBV15 combines with J gene TRBJ2-7; the match to TRBD2 covers 8 bases. The CDR3 loop spans 14 amino acids. The J segment lost 3 bases and the V segment lost 1 base, leaving 2 bases of the junction unmatched. Germline V CDR1 and CDR2: LNHNV, YYDKDF (reference sequence). CDR3 protein: CATSRVSGSYEQYF. The CDR3 DNA is TGTGCCACCAGCAGAGTAAGCGGGAGCTACGAGCAGTACTTC.

The V call is TRBV21-1, the J call TRBJ1-2. TRBV21-1 is a documented pseudogene. This CDR3 comprises 17 residues. This CDR3 is CASSDLLPYRGWHGYTF. CDR3 nucleotides: TGTGCCAGCAGCGACTTACTACCTTACCGGGGATGGCATGGCTACACCTTC.

V gene TRBV19 combines with J gene TRBJ1-5; D gene unclear. With 6 bases removed from V and 0 bases from J, the gap between germline ends came to 12 bases. This CDR3 region has 15 residues. Germline V gene lookup returns CDR1 LNHDA and CDR2 SQIVND (reference sequence). The CDR3 loop is CASRTPAYSNQPQHF. The CDR3 DNA follows: TGTGCCAGTAGGACTCCAGCATATAGCAATCAGCCCCAGCATTTT.

This chain links TRBV7-6 with TRBJ2-2, with D maybe TRBD1 (5 bases). The V end lost 1 base, the J end lost 4 bases, and 19 bases lay between the germline ends. There are 18 residues in the CDR3. Germline CDR1 is SGHVS and CDR2 is FNYEAQ. DNA of the CDR3: TGTGCCAGCAGCTTAGAGAGTGTAGTGGGGCTGAGCACCGGGGAGCTGTTTTTT. This codes for CASSLESVVGLSTGELFF.

The rearrangement uses TRBV7-9 and TRBJ1-1; D unresolved. CDR3 size: 13 residues. Trimming stripped 10 bases from V and 4 bases from J, with 16 bases between. CDR1 is SEHNR and CDR2 is FQNEAQ in the germline V gene (reference sequence). The CDR3 coding sequence is TGTGCCACCAGGCGGGAGGAGGGCACTGAAGCTTTCTTT. It codes for CATRREEGTEAFF.

The genes are TRBV6-2 or TRBV6-3 and TRBJ1-6; 8 bases match TRBD1. The J segment lost 1 base and the V segment lost 6 bases, leaving 11 bases of the junction unmatched. The CDR3 has 18 amino acids. CDR1 and CDR2 (germline): MNHEY, SVGEGT. The DNA for the CDR3 is TGTGCCAGCAGCCGAGGACAGGGATCTGGGTCCTATAATTCACCCCTCCACTTT. It yields the protein CASSRGQGSGSYNSPLHF.

The rearrangement uses TRBV4-1 and TRBJ1-5, with D uncertain. V lost 0 bases to trimming and J lost 0 bases, with 6 bases between them. The CDR3 runs to 15 residues. Per germline, CDR1 MGHRA and CDR2 YSYEKL. The CDR3 protein is CASSQEFGSNQPQHF. The CDR3, as DNA: TGCGCCAGCAGCCAAGAATTCGGTAGCAATCAGCCCCAGCATTTT.

Only a few counts were recorded for this clone. This chain uses TRBV2 with TRBJ2-7, with 13 bases that match TRBD2. The CDR3 is made up of 15 amino acids. Germline trimming cut 6 bases from V and 6 bases from J; bases unmatched to any gene: 8. The V gene's germline CDR1 is SNHLY and CDR2 FYNNEI. The CDR3 sequence is CASRERTSGSGEQYF. CDR3 in DNA: TGTGCCAGCAGGGAACGGACTAGCGGGAGTGGCGAGCAGTACTTC.

The rearrangement joins TRBV5-1 to TRBJ2-7; D uncertain. Trimming removed 0 bases at V and 3 bases at J, with 10 bases between. The germline V gene has CDR1 SGHRS and CDR2 YFSETQ. This CDR3 spans 14 amino acids. The CDR3: CASSLDSPYYEQYF. DNA for the CDR3: TGCGCCAGCAGCTTGGACTCCCCTTACTACGAGCAGTACTTC.

This chain connects TRBV6-6 to TRBJ1-6; no clear D gene. Germline CDR1 and CDR2: MNHNY and SVGAGI (reference sequence). CDR3 length: 12 amino acids. The V end was cut by 7 bases, the J end by 4 bases, with 5 bases between. In nucleotides, the CDR3 is TGTGCCAGCACCGGTTATAATTCACCCCTCCACTTT. Its translation is CASTGYNSPLHF.

This chain connects TRBV18 to TRBJ2-6; tentatively, D is TRBD2 (6 bases). The CDR3 has 14 amino acids. V was pared by 6 bases and J by 6 bases, with 12 bases between. Germline V CDR1 and CDR2: KGHSH, LQKENI. Here the CDR3 DNA reads TGTGCCAGCTCCCCCTCGGGGGAGGCCAACGTCCTGACTTTC. Its protein is CASSPSGEANVLTF. The full variable domain, completed using reference TRBV18 and TRBJ2-6, is NAGVMQNPRHLVRRRGQEARLRCSPMKGHSHVYWYRQLPEEGLKFMVYLQKENIIDESGMPKERFSAEFPKEGPSILRIQQVVRGDSAAYFCASSPSGEANVLTFGAGSRLTVL.